The source of this T cell receptor beta chain is a study of post-analysis software for immune sequencing data. Prepared libraries of TCR beta cDNA carried unique molecular identifiers. TCRdb fed the PCR reads into MiXCR, producing one record per CDR3 protein. The sample lists 430,000 or so distinct CDR3 sequences; approximately 37% were seen once. Findings and limits, study-wide: Strong co-clustering by F measure was seen for same-batch samples. Significantly lower normalized Chao1 diversity was found in patients with multiple sclerosis relative to controls. When patients were compared with controls, 4 or 5 TRBV segments were more frequent, TRBV5-6, TRBV5-1 and TRBV20-1 among them.

This clonotype turned up a few times. What it binds is not known. This CDR3 has 16 residues. Trimming cost V 4 bases and J 2 bases; bases outside gene matches: 8. The germline CDR1 and CDR2 sequences are LGHDT and YNNKEL (reference sequence). The TCR originated in a girl aged 2 to 9 with multiple sclerosis. The gene calls are TRBV3-1 and TRBJ2-3, with 8 bases lining up with TRBD2. The specimen sequenced was blood. CDR3 amino acids: CASSRTAGGYTDTQYF. Written as DNA, the CDR3 is TGTGCCAGCAGCCGAACGGCGGGGGGTTACACAGATACGCAGTATTTT.